This entry lists 22 T cell receptor beta chains sequenced from one sample in a study of shared clonotypes between healthy human individuals. Profiling relied on immunoSEQ multiplex PCR, and the TCRdb table lists in-frame clones only, not all of them. Of over 1.5 million clones listed, under 99% were seen once; the top ten hold roughly 0.42%. What was sequenced was naive CD4+ T cells sorted from blood. The subset denotes: CD45RA+ positively selected. Every receptor here comes from a man aged 25 to 40 in good health.

The rearrangement joins TRBV28 to TRBJ1-5; 10 bases map to TRBD1. Germline V gene sequence: CDR1 MDHEN, CDR2 SYDVKM. The CDR3 has 24 residues. V shed 2 bases and J 0 bases; nucleotides not matched to a gene: 25. The DNA for the CDR3 is TGTGCCAGCAGTTTAATCGGGGTTTTCTTCGGGACAGGGGATTTCGGGGATAGCAATCAGCCCCAGCATTTT. This sequence encodes CASSLIGVFFGTGDFGDSNQPQHF.

In regard to this clone: At the DNA level, this CDR3 is encoded by other sequences in the same sample as well. The chain couples TRBV10-3 to TRBJ2-5, with 7 bases that match TRBD1. J was trimmed by 5 bases and V by 3 bases; bases with no gene match: 3. CDR1 is ENHRY and CDR2 is SYGVKD in the germline V gene. This CDR3 spans 13 amino acids. The CDR3 spells CAISEGGRETQYF. DNA for the CDR3: TGTGCCATCAGTGAAGGGGGCAGGGAGACCCAGTACTTC.

The V call is TRBV9, the J call TRBJ2-3; 7 bases are a match to TRBD2. The J segment lost 6 bases and the V segment lost 3 bases, leaving 10 bases of the junction unmatched. This CDR3 is built from 15 residues. Looked up from germline, CDR1 is SGDLS and CDR2 is YYNGEE. CDR3 nucleotides: TGTGCCAGCAGCGCGGTAGCGGCCGGGAGGGATACGCAGTATTTT. Translated, it gives CASSAVAAGRDTQYF.

The chain couples TRBV5-4 to TRBJ1-2, with 11 nucleotides matching TRBD1. The CDR3 length is 15 residues. The germline V gene has CDR1 SGHNT and CDR2 YYREEE (reference sequence). Trimming cost V 4 bases and J 4 bases; bases outside gene matches: 6. The CDR3 here is CASSARTGGLYGYTF. The CDR3 coding sequence is TGTGCCAGCAGCGCCCGGACAGGGGGCCTCTATGGCTACACCTTC.

The chain combines TRBV13 with TRBJ2-7; 8 bases align to TRBD1. CDR3 length equals 15 residues. The trim removed 5 bases at V and 2 bases at J, leaving 8 bases unmatched. Per the germline V gene, CDR1 is PRHDT and CDR2 is FYEKMQ (reference sequence). CDR3 sequence reads: CASSIRTGQPYEQYF. The CDR3 coding sequence is TGTGCCAGCAGCATCCGGACAGGGCAACCCTACGAGCAGTACTTC.

The chain joins TRBV28 to TRBJ2-5; D gene uncertain. CDR1 and CDR2 from the germline V gene are MDHEN and SYDVKM. Between the trimmed V and J ends, which lost 2 bases and 10 bases, there was a span of 20 bases. This CDR3 has 15 amino acids. CDR3 DNA sequence: TGTGCCAGCAGTTTAGGCCCCGCGGTCGGAAAGGACCAGTACTTC. This translates into CASSLGPAVGKDQYF.

The chain uses TRBV27 and TRBJ1-3, with no clear D. The CDR3 is 13 residues long. Trimming cost V 2 bases and J 3 bases, with 5 bases left between them. Germline V gives CDR1 MNHEY, CDR2 SMNVEV (reference sequence). The chain's CDR3 is CASSLTLGNTIYF. The CDR3 DNA is TGTGCCAGCAGTTTAACACTTGGAAACACCATATATTTT.

The V call is TRBV5-1, the J call TRBJ2-3; 10 bases are a match to TRBD2. Germline V lookup: CDR1 SGHRS, CDR2 YFSETQ. V trimming: 2 bases; J trimming: 3 bases; junction bases outside the gene matches: 6. The length of the CDR3 is 16 residues. The CDR3 nucleotides are TGCGCCAGCAGCTTCGGACTAGCGGACCCAACAGATACGCAGTATTTT. This encodes CASSFGLADPTDTQYF. The full variable domain, in which reference TRBV5-1 and TRBJ2-3 provide the parts outside the CDR3, is KAGVTQTPRYLIKTRGQQVTLSCSPISGHRSVSWYQQTPGQGLQFLFEYFSETQRNKGNFPGRFSGRQFSNSRSEMNVSTLELGDSALYLCASSFGLADPTDTQYFGPGTRLTVL.

This sequence joins TRBV25-1 and TRBJ2-1; maybe TRBD2 (5 bases). The CDR3 has 17 residues. Trimming took 4 bases from V and 8 from J, leaving 24 bases between them. Looked up from germline, CDR1 is MGHDK and CDR2 is SYGVNS. The CDR3 DNA sequence: TGTGCCAGCAGTGGGCCCCCTATTATTGGGCAGCGGTATGAGCAGTTCTTC. Its translation: CASSGPPIIGQRYEQFF.

V and J are TRBV23-1 and TRBJ2-7; TRBD2 aligns across 14 bases. TRBV23-1 is recorded as an ORF, its role being uncertain. The CDR3 is 21 amino acids. Unmatched junction bases numbered 25, after V lost 8 bases and J lost 4 bases. The chain's CDR3 is CASLPSHRTAKTSGRAYEQYF. The CDR3 region has the DNA TGCGCCAGCCTACCCAGTCATAGGACAGCTAAGACTAGCGGGAGGGCTTACGAGCAGTACTTC.

The V call is TRBV5-1, the J call TRBJ2-2; D ambiguous. V was clipped by 7 bases and J by 0 bases, with 10 bases between them. Germline loops: CDR1 SGHRS, CDR2 YFSETQ. This CDR3 has 14 amino acids. As DNA, the CDR3 is TGCGCCAGCGTCGGGTCAGCGAACACCGGGGAGCTGTTTTTT. Amino acids: CASVGSANTGELFF.

This clone was counted once. The chain employs TRBV5-4 and TRBJ2-7; D is unresolved. Looked up from germline, CDR1 is SGHNT and CDR2 is YYREEE (reference sequence). The V gene lost 5 bases and the J gene lost 6 bases, with 18 bases spanning the gap. This CDR3 region has 14 residues. Written as DNA, the CDR3 is TGTGCCAGCAGGTACAATCTAGGGCCGGCCGAGCAGTACTTC. This codes for CASRYNLGPAEQYF. Full variable domain (outside the CDR3, taken from reference TRBV5-4 and TRBJ2-7): ETGVTQSPTHLIKTRGQQVTLRCSSQSGHNTVSWYQQALGQGPQFIFQYYREEENGRGNFPPRFSGLQFPNYSSELNVNALELDDSALYLCASRYNLGPAEQYFGPGTRLTVT.

To note about this clone: The same CDR3 can be traced to other DNA sequences in this sample. The chain combines TRBV28 with TRBJ1-1, with 8 bases fitting TRBD1. With V trimmed by 4 bases and J by 1 base, 2 bases remained unmatched. In germline, CDR1 is MDHEN, CDR2 SYDVKM. The CDR3 is 14 residues long. The CDR3 loop is CASSWDRRNTEAFF. For the CDR3, the DNA is TGTGCCAGCAGTTGGGACAGGCGGAACACTGAAGCTTTCTTT. Filled out from reference TRBV28 and TRBJ1-1, the complete variable domain reads DVKVTQSSRYLVKRTGEKVFLECVQDMDHENMFWYRQDPGLGLRLIYFSYDVKMKEKGDIPEGYSVSREKKERFSLILESASTNQTSMYLCASSWDRRNTEAFFGQGTRLTVV.

The J gene is TRBJ1-5, the V gene TRBV5-1, with 9 nucleotides matching TRBD1. The ends lost 4 bases at V and 2 bases at J; junction bases unmatched: 10. Germline V gives CDR1 SGHRS, CDR2 YFSETQ. There are 17 residues in the CDR3. The CDR3 loop is CASSPGTGRNGNQPQHF. The CDR3 DNA follows: TGCGCCAGCAGCCCAGGGACAGGGAGAAACGGCAATCAGCCCCAGCATTTT.

The V call is TRBV28, the J call TRBJ1-1, with TRBD1 matching over 10 bases. Germline-derived CDR1 and CDR2 are MDHEN and SYDVKM. J lost 2 bases, V lost 5 bases, and 5 bases had no gene match. CDR3 length: 15 amino acids. CDR3 nucleotide sequence: TGTGCCAGCAGTAAGACAGGGGGCGGAAACACTGAAGCTTTCTTT. It is translated as CASSKTGGGNTEAFF.

The chain employs TRBV19 and TRBJ2-3; 10 bases are a match to TRBD1. The CDR3 has 14 residues. Germline loops: CDR1 LNHDA, CDR2 SQIVND (reference sequence). V was pared by 7 bases and J by 6 bases, with 7 bases of the junction left unmatched. The CDR3: CASNPTGGSDTQYF. DNA of the CDR3: TGTGCCAGTAACCCGACAGGGGGCTCCGATACGCAGTATTTT.

This clone showed up just once. The chain links TRBV19 to TRBJ1-5; D may be TRBD1 (6 bases). CDR1 is LNHDA and CDR2 is SQIVND in the germline V gene (reference sequence). V was clipped by 5 bases and J by 2 bases, with 13 bases between them. There are 15 residues in the CDR3. The CDR3 region is CASSGWGRGNQPQHF. The CDR3 DNA reads as TGTGCCAGTAGTGGATGGGGGCGAGGCAATCAGCCCCAGCATTTT.

The V gene is TRBV18, the J gene TRBJ2-7; maybe TRBD2 (6 bases). Germline CDR1 KGHSH, CDR2 LQKENI. V gave up 3 bases and J gave up 3 bases, with 12 bases separating them. The CDR3 is 14 residues long. CDR3 DNA: TGTGCCAGCTCACCTTCCCGGGGGAACTACGAGCAGTACTTC. Protein product: CASSPSRGNYEQYF.

V and J are TRBV18 and TRBJ2-1; 8 nucleotides align to TRBD1. CDR1 is KGHSH, CDR2 LQKENI, per germline. With 0 bases clipped from V and 2 bases from J, the junction kept 3 bases outside the gene matches. This CDR3 comprises 16 residues. The CDR3 reads CASSPPSGGTYNEQFF. The CDR3 region has the DNA TGTGCCAGCTCACCACCCTCAGGGGGCACCTACAATGAGCAGTTCTTC.

The CDR3 nucleotides read TGTGCCAGCAGCCGTCACGGGGAGACTGAGCAGTACTTC. This encodes CASSRHGETEQYF. The chain couples TRBV27 to TRBJ2-7; weak D call: TRBD2 (5 bases). Trimming took 6 bases from V and 7 from J, leaving 16 bases between them. CDR3 length equals 13 residues. The germline V gene has CDR1 MNHEY and CDR2 SMNVEV (reference sequence).

The CDR3 sequence is CASSPLRGTYQETQYF. The CDR3 nucleotides read TGTGCCAGCAGTCCCCTCCGCGGGACTTATCAAGAGACCCAGTACTTC. The chain has TRBV27 and TRBJ2-5, with D tentatively TRBD2 (6 bases). V lost 5 bases to trimming and J lost 2 bases, with 18 bases between them. The germline V gene encodes CDR1 MNHEY and CDR2 SMNVEV (reference sequence). The CDR3 runs to 16 residues.

CDR3 residues: CASSPNSYTQYF. The DNA for the CDR3 is TGTGCCAGCAGCCCTAACTCATATACGCAGTATTTT. The chain is built from TRBV14 and TRBJ2-3, with D uncertain. Trimming removed 4 bases at V and 7 bases at J, with 9 bases between. This CDR3 region has 12 residues. Germline V lookup: CDR1 SGHDN, CDR2 FVKESK. Looking up the rest from reference TRBV14 and TRBJ2-3 gives the full variable domain: EAGVTQFPSHSVIEKGQTVTLRCDPISGHDNLYWYRRVMGKEIKFLLHFVKESKQDESGMPNNRFLAERTGGTYSTLKVQPAELEDSGVYFCASSPNSYTQYFGPGTRLTVL.